The 27 T cell receptor beta chains in this list originate from one sample, sequenced in a study of cytomegalovirus exposure and HLA in healthy donors. The PCR ran on 60 Vbeta and 13 Jbeta primers. Produced via immunoSEQ multiplex PCR; TCRdb's table is partial and in-frame only. The sample gives about 170,000 clones, about 62% of which show up once; 2.5% to 3% is in the top ten. The sequenced material came from PBMCs. These receptors were obtained from a man in his forties in good health and CMV-seronegative.

This clone was found once. This chain links TRBV27 with TRBJ2-7, with 8 bases that match TRBD2. Germline trimming cut 4 bases from V and 4 bases from J; bases unmatched to any gene: 6. The germline V gene encodes CDR1 MNHEY and CDR2 SMNVEV (reference sequence). The CDR3 sequence is 14 residues long. CDR3 sequence (DNA): TGTGCCAGCAGTTGGTCGGGGGGGCCGTACGAGCAGTACTTC. Its protein is CASSWSGGPYEQYF.

Only a few counts were recorded for this clone. The chain links TRBV27 to TRBJ2-7, with 10 nucleotides matching TRBD1. CDR1 MNHEY and CDR2 SMNVEV come from the germline V gene (reference sequence). Trimming at V came to 8 bases and at J to 3 bases, leaving 7 bases not matched to a gene. The CDR3 covers 14 residues. Written as DNA, the CDR3 is TGTGCCAGCCAACGGGACAGGGGCTTCTACGAGCAGTACTTC. It is translated as CASQRDRGFYEQYF.

The sample holds a few counts of this clone. The rearrangement links TRBV2 to TRBJ2-3, with TRBD1 matching 10 bases. Germline CDR1 and CDR2: SNHLY and FYNNEI. The V and J ends lost 5 bases and 0 bases, in that order; junction bases with no gene match: 2. The CDR3 contains 15 residues. The CDR3 coding sequence is TGTGCCAGCAGTCGACAGGGGGCTAGCACAGATACGCAGTATTTT. Encoded protein: CASSRQGASTDTQYF. Drawing the rest from reference TRBV2 and TRBJ2-3, the complete variable domain is EPEVTQTPSHQVTQMGQEVILRCVPISNHLYFYWYRQILGQKVEFLVSFYNNEISEKSEIFDDQFSVERPDGSNFTLKIRSTKLEDSAMYFCASSRQGASTDTQYFGPGTRLTVL.

This sequence joins TRBV7-8 and TRBJ2-7; D call uncertain. The length of the CDR3 is 14 residues. In germline, CDR1 is SGHVS, CDR2 FQNEAQ. Trimming removed 1 base at V and 4 bases at J, with 11 bases between. For the CDR3, the DNA is TGTGCCAGCAGCTTAGAAATGACGACATACGAGCAGTACTTC. Its translation: CASSLEMTTYEQYF.

The rearrangement links TRBV7-5 to TRBJ2-1; no DNA check was done on the table's D call, TRBD2. TRBV7-5 is recorded as a pseudogene. The CDR3 has 14 amino acids. This CDR3 reads CARSLRTSSDEQFF. The CDR3, as DNA: TGTGCCAGAAGCTTAAGGACTAGTTCCGATGAGCAGTTCTTC.

The chain recombines TRBV20-1 with TRBJ2-3, with D perhaps matching TRBD1 (5 bases). The CDR3 totals 11 residues. Trimming stripped 7 bases from V and 7 bases from J, with 12 bases between. Germline lookup yields CDR1 DFQATT and CDR2 SNEGSKA (reference sequence). The DNA for the CDR3 is TGCAGTGGGCAGGGTGAAAATACGCAGTATTTT. This sequence encodes CSGQGENTQYF.

V and J are TRBV29-1 and TRBJ1-4; TRBD1 matches 7 bases. This CDR3 has 16 amino acids. After removal of 7 bases from V and 3 bases from J, the junction contained 14 bases not matched to a gene. Germline CDR1 and CDR2: SQVTM and ANQGSEA. CDR3 residues: CSAKTSPDRSNEKLFF. Written as DNA, the CDR3 is TGCAGCGCCAAAACTTCCCCGGACAGGTCTAATGAAAAACTGTTTTTT.

The chain joins TRBV7-9 to TRBJ1-1; D is undetermined. Germline V gives CDR1 SEHNR, CDR2 FQNEAQ (reference sequence). The CDR3 totals 14 residues. V was pared by 1 base and J by 0 bases, with 6 bases between. CDR3 DNA: TGTGCCAGCAGCTTAGGGGCAATGAACACTGAAGCTTTCTTT. Protein sequence: CASSLGAMNTEAFF.

The chain recombines TRBV4-1 with TRBJ2-1; 9 positions agree with TRBD2. V gave up 2 bases and J gave up 1 base; unmatched junction bases: 9. Germline lookup yields CDR1 MGHRA and CDR2 YSYEKL. The length of the CDR3 is 18 residues. CDR3 nucleotides: TGCGCCAGCAGCCAATATAATAGCGGGGGAGGTTCCTACAATGAGCAGTTCTTC. It specifies CASSQYNSGGGSYNEQFF.

Here the CDR3 DNA reads TGTGCCAGCAGCCAAGGGGGCCTTTATGGCTACACCTTC. Translating gives CASSQGGLYGYTF. The V and J genes are TRBV4-2 and TRBJ1-2; possible D gene TRBD1, 5 bases. CDR3 length: 13 amino acids. V was pared by 1 base and J by 5 bases, with 8 bases between. Germline CDR1 and CDR2: LGHNA and YNFKEQ.

CDR3 sequence: CASGRDRDYEQYF. The CDR3 DNA follows: TGTGCCAGCGGCCGGGACAGGGATTACGAGCAGTACTTC. The rearrangement uses TRBV11-2 and TRBJ2-7; TRBD1 aligns across 9 bases. Germline V gene lookup returns CDR1 SGHAT and CDR2 FQNNGV. The CDR3 loop spans 13 amino acids. Losses at the gene ends were 8 bases for V and 4 bases for J; bases not matched to a gene: 6.

The V gene is TRBV15, the J gene TRBJ2-1; a possible D gene is TRBD1 (6 bases). The V end lost 1 base, the J end lost 8 bases, and 18 bases lay between the germline ends. The CDR3 consists of 16 residues. CDR1 LNHNV and CDR2 YYDKDF come from the germline V gene (reference sequence). The DNA of the CDR3 is TGTGCCACCAGCAGAGGTGGGCAGGGGCCAGAGTATGAGCAGTTCTTC. Translation gives CATSRGGQGPEYEQFF.

This chain joins TRBV6-5 and TRBJ2-7; the D gene is possibly TRBD2 (6 bases). V was cut by 7 bases and J by 3 bases, with 19 bases left in between. This CDR3 region has 15 residues. Germline CDR1 MNHEY, CDR2 SVGAGI. For the CDR3, the DNA is TGTGCCAGCACCGCCGGGGGAGGTTCCGTCTACGAGCAGTACTTC. It yields the protein CASTAGGGSVYEQYF.

This clone was picked up a small number of times. One end of the junction varies from germline; a read error may be responsible. J is TRBJ2-1 and V is TRBV14; D is undetermined. The length of the CDR3 is 12 residues. Germline assignment: CDR1 SGHDN and CDR2 FVKESK. CDR3: CASSPSRRIVVF. CDR3 bases: TGTGCCAGCAGCCCCAGCCGCAGGATAGTGGTCTTC.

CDR3 loop: CASSPWTGGNSPLHF. The DNA for the CDR3 is TGTGCCAGCAGCCCGTGGACAGGGGGAAATTCACCCCTCCACTTT. The rearrangement links TRBV13 to TRBJ1-6, with 10 nucleotides matching TRBD1. The germline gives CDR1 PRHDT, CDR2 FYEKMQ (reference sequence). The ends lost 5 bases at V and 7 bases at J; junction bases unmatched: 5. The CDR3 totals 15 residues.

The rearrangement links TRBV5-6 to TRBJ1-3; 10 positions match TRBD1. Germline V gene data show CDR1 as SGHDT and CDR2 as YYEEEE. The CDR3 is 15 residues long. The V gene end was trimmed by 5 bases and the J gene end by 2 bases; junction bases not matched to a gene: 4. CDR3 sequence reads: CASSRDRGAGNTIYF. In DNA, the CDR3 is TGTGCCAGCAGTCGGGACAGGGGTGCTGGAAACACCATATATTTT.

The CDR3 is CASRSRGQPQETQYF. The DNA for the CDR3 is TGCGCCAGCAGGTCCCGCGGACAGCCCCAAGAGACCCAGTACTTC. The V gene is TRBV5-1, the J gene TRBJ2-5, with D possibly TRBD1 on 6 matching bases. The V and J ends lost 5 bases and 1 base respectively, with 15 bases between them. Germline V gene sequence: CDR1 SGHRS, CDR2 YFSETQ. The CDR3 has 15 amino acids.

This clone was recorded only once. This sequence joins TRBV28 and TRBJ1-1, with D tentatively TRBD1 (5 bases). CDR1 is MDHEN and CDR2 is SYDVKM in the germline V gene. The CDR3 is 14 amino acids. Deletions cut 4 bases from V and 1 base from J, with 10 bases between. The CDR3, as DNA: TGTGCCAGCAGTTCCTCTGGACAGAACACTGAAGCTTTCTTT. This encodes CASSSSGQNTEAFF.

The J gene is TRBJ1-5, the V gene TRBV6-6; no clear D. Looked up from germline, CDR1 is MNHNY and CDR2 is SVGAGI (reference sequence). The CDR3 loop spans 15 amino acids. Trimming cost V 0 bases and J 9 bases, with 15 bases left between them. In nucleotides, the CDR3 is TGTGCCAGCAGTTACTCCCTAGGAGGAGAACGGCCCCAGCATTTT. As protein: CASSYSLGGERPQHF.

This clone was recorded once. V is TRBV7-9 and J is TRBJ2-5, with 15 positions matching TRBD2. With V trimmed by 5 bases and J by 3 bases, 4 bases remained unmatched. The CDR3 is 16 amino acids. Germline CDR1 reads SEHNR; CDR2 reads FQNEAQ (reference sequence). CDR3 residues: CASSRTSGRAKETQYF. The DNA for the CDR3 is TGTGCCAGCAGCCGGACTAGCGGGAGGGCAAAAGAGACCCAGTACTTC.

This clone has a handful of counts. J is TRBJ2-2 and V is TRBV30; 14 nucleotides line up with TRBD2. The CDR3 spans 20 residues. V was pared by 3 bases and J by 0 bases, with 12 bases of the junction left unmatched. The germline V gene encodes CDR1 GTSNPN and CDR2 SVGIG (reference sequence). The CDR3 sequence: CAWRGDLWTSGGTNTGELFF. The DNA of the CDR3 is TGTGCCTGGAGGGGGGACCTTTGGACTAGCGGGGGGACGAACACCGGGGAGCTGTTTTTT.

This clone showed up just a few times. In DNA, the CDR3 is TGCGCCAGCACCCCCTCCGGGACAGGGGCCAAAAACATTCAGTACTTC. It yields the protein CASTPSGTGAKNIQYF. The J gene is TRBJ2-4, the V gene TRBV5-1; the match to TRBD1 covers 9 bases. The CDR3 is 16 amino acids. Germline CDR1 and CDR2: SGHRS and YFSETQ. Trimming cost V 6 bases and J 1 base; bases outside gene matches: 8.

The gene calls are TRBV2 and TRBJ1-5, with D unclear. Per the germline V gene, CDR1 is SNHLY and CDR2 is FYNNEI. CDR3 length equals 12 residues. The V and J ends lost 8 bases and 2 bases respectively, with 7 bases between them. In DNA form, the CDR3 reads TGTGCCAGCGCACAAGGCAATCAGCCCCAGCATTTT. As protein: CASAQGNQPQHF.

This chain connects TRBV6-5 to TRBJ2-2, with no clear D. Germline values: CDR1 MNHEY, CDR2 SVGAGI. V was cut by 0 bases and J by 5 bases, with 7 bases left in between. This CDR3 has 14 amino acids. The CDR3 loop is CASSYSGQTGELFF. In DNA form, the CDR3 reads TGTGCCAGCAGTTACTCTGGGCAAACCGGGGAGCTGTTTTTT.

The chain has TRBV6-1 and TRBJ2-1; TRBD1 matches at 9 bases. Germline trimming cut 10 bases from V and 6 bases from J; bases unmatched to any gene: 7. This CDR3 is built from 13 residues. Germline loops: CDR1 MNHNS, CDR2 SASEGT. This chain's CDR3 is CATSGQGTNEQFF. CDR3 in DNA: TGTGCCACGTCGGGACAGGGTACCAATGAGCAGTTCTTC.

Only a few counts were recorded for this clone. V and J are TRBV29-1 and TRBJ2-2; perhaps TRBD2 as D (7 bases). V gave up 3 bases and J gave up 2 bases, with 19 bases separating them. Germline V gene lookup returns CDR1 SQVTM and CDR2 ANQGSEA. The CDR3 runs to 17 residues. The CDR3, as DNA: TGCAGCGTTGAGGCGGGGGCCGCATCTAGAAACACCGGGGAGCTGTTTTTT. Translated, it gives CSVEAGAASRNTGELFF.

This clone showed up just once. The V and J genes are TRBV7-7 and TRBJ2-6, with TRBD2 identical over 12 bases. The germline CDR1 and CDR2 sequences are SSHAT and FNYEAQ (reference sequence). The CDR3 extends over 18 amino acids. V lost 4 bases to trimming and J lost 0 bases; unmatched junction nucleotides: 4. The CDR3 spells CASSSGLAGPSGANVLTF. CDR3 DNA: TGTGCCAGCAGCTCCGGACTAGCGGGACCCTCTGGGGCCAACGTCCTGACTTTC.